This T cell receptor (beta chain) is from a study of blood T cells in healthy people across ages. J gave up 9 bases and V 5 bases, and 16 bases lay outside the gene matches. There are 15 residues in the CDR3. In germline, CDR1 is SNHLY, CDR2 FYNNEI. Donation came from healthy Caucasian individuals in Russia who were aged about 6 to 100. Notes on this clonotype: What it binds is unknown.

PCR was performed a second time for roughly 6 to 12 cycles using a sample-barcoded 5' primer and a J-beta primer mix. TCRdb analysed the 5' RACE reads with MiXCR anew, one entry per CDR3 protein. The table has roughly 680,000 distinct CDR3 sequences, over 40% seen once. Broader study findings: A roughly linear fall in TCR beta diversity per million T cells was seen with increasing age. Strong correlation was found linking TCR beta diversity to naive T cell percentage.

The chain has TRBV2 and TRBJ2-7; 7 bases line up with TRBD2. The sequenced sample was blood. The receptor comes from a woman older than 75 in good health. The CDR3 spells CASSPTSNTYNGQYF. In DNA form, the CDR3 reads TGTGCCAGCAGTCCGACTAGCAACACCTACAATGGGCAGTACTTC.